The text below deals with one T cell receptor beta chain. The V end lost 6 bases, the J end lost 1 base, and 12 bases lay between the germline ends. The CDR3 has 14 amino acids. Germline V gives CDR1 MDHEN, CDR2 SYDVKM. This sample stems from a study of blood T cell repertoires in COVID-19. Sequencing was performed with immunoSEQ multiplex PCR; in TCRdb, only in-frame clones are kept and a portion is missing. The sample holds 150,000 to 200,000 clones, around 93% seen once. This TCR came from a man aged 25-40 years with COVID-19, enrolled during active disease. The sequenced sample consisted of peripheral blood. J is TRBJ1-1 and V is TRBV28; D possibly corresponds to TRBD1 (6 bases). CDR3 loop: CASRSGAQNTEAFF. Here the CDR3 DNA reads TGTGCCAGCAGATCAGGGGCTCAGAACACTGAAGCTTTCTTT.